The T cell receptor (beta chain) described here comes from a study of T cells after yellow fever vaccination. The study made its TCR cDNA through 5'RACE template switching. That step introduced a universal primer site along with UMIs. Each CDR3 protein gets one entry after TCRdb re-called the 5' RACE reads with MiXCR. This table has around 610,000 distinct CDR3 sequences, roughly 12% appearing once. This clonotype was found a few times. This receptor was taken from a man aged 25 to 40 who received the YFV17D yellow fever vaccine. The source material was PBMCs, sampled on the day of the yellow fever booster vaccination.

CDR3 sequence reads: CASSPPSRDQIQYF. CDR3 nucleotide sequence: TGTGCCAGCAGTCCACCCTCGCGGGACCAAATTCAGTACTTC. V is TRBV11-2 and J is TRBJ2-4, with D perhaps TRBD2 (6 bases). Trimming took off 6 bases at V and 10 bases at J, with 19 bases between the two ends. The CDR3 runs 14 residues. Germline V CDR1 and CDR2: SGHAT, FQNNGV.